The rows below give T cell receptor beta chains drawn from one sample of a study of B cell selection in AIRE deficiency. Produced via immunoSEQ multiplex PCR; TCRdb's table is partial and in-frame only. Here the sample spans some 25,000 clones, about 95% being singletons. The source material was CD4+CD127+ conventional T cells sorted from PBMCs. These receptors were taken from a human donor in good health. CDR3s include the opening cysteine and the closing phenylalanine or tryptophan.

CDR3 protein: CASSEGQGARTGSGNTIYF
V gene: TRBV9
J gene: TRBJ1-3

CDR3 protein: CASRTDAGTDTQYF
V gene: TRBV2
J gene: TRBJ2-3

CDR3 protein: CASSEALPANYGYTF
V gene: TRBV6-1
J gene: TRBJ1-2

CDR3 protein: CASNPGGLYGYTF
V gene: TRBV6-5
J gene: TRBJ1-2

CDR3 protein: CASSPGEAGNTIYF
V gene: TRBV11-2
J gene: TRBJ1-3

CDR3 protein: CASSEPTRTGGSYNEQFF
V gene: TRBV25-1
J gene: TRBJ2-1

CDR3 protein: CASRSAPQAGGPYEQYF
V gene: TRBV12-2
J gene: TRBJ2-7

CDR3 protein: CASSLTGLNEQFF
V gene: TRBV5-6
J gene: TRBJ2-1

CDR3 protein: CASTRDRSYQPQHF
V gene: TRBV10-2
J gene: TRBJ1-5

CDR3 protein: CASSPWDRGPEQYF
V gene: TRBV19
J gene: TRBJ2-7

CDR3 protein: CASSYSGTNTGELFF
V gene: TRBV18
J gene: TRBJ2-2

CDR3 protein: CASSITGSYEQYF
V gene: TRBV19
J gene: TRBJ2-7

CDR3 protein: CAITPPAGTSGREADTQYF
V gene: TRBV19
J gene: TRBJ2-3

CDR3 protein: CASSPGGAWVHNEQFF
V gene: TRBV13
J gene: TRBJ2-1

CDR3 protein: CASSPAAGGITGELFF
V gene: TRBV7-8
J gene: TRBJ2-2